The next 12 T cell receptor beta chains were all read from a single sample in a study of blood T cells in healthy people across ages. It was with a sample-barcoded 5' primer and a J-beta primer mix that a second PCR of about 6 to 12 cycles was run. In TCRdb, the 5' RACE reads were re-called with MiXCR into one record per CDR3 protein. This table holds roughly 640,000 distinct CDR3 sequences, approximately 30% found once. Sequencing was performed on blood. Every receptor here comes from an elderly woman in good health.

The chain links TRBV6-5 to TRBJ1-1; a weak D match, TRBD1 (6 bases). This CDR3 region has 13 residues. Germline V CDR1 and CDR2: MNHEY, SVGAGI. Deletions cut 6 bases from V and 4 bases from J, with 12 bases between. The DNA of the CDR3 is TGTGCCAGCAGCCCCAGGGGTGTCACTGAAGCTTTCTTT. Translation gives CASSPRGVTEAFF.

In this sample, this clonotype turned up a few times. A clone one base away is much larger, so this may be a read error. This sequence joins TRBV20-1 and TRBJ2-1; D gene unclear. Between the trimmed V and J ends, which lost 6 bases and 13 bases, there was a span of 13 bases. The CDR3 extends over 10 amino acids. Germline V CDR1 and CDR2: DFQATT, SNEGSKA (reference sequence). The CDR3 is CSATVETQFF. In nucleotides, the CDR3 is TGCAGTGCCACGGTTGAGACCCAGTTCTTC.

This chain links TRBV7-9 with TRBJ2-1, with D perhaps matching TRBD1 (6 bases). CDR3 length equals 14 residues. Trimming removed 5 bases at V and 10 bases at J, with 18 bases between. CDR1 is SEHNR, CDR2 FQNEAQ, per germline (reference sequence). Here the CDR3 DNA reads TGTGCCAGCAGCGTGACAGGTCACGCAGAGGAGCAGTTCTTC. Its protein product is CASSVTGHAEEQFF.

This CDR3 is CASSSRTGRGDTEAFF. CDR3 sequence (DNA): TGTGCCAGCAGCTCCCGAACGGGTCGAGGGGACACTGAAGCTTTCTTT. This chain joins TRBV7-2 and TRBJ1-1; possible D gene TRBD1, 5 bases. The germline CDR1 and CDR2 sequences are SGHTA and FQGNSA. This CDR3 has 16 amino acids. V lost 4 bases and J lost 3, with 18 bases in between.

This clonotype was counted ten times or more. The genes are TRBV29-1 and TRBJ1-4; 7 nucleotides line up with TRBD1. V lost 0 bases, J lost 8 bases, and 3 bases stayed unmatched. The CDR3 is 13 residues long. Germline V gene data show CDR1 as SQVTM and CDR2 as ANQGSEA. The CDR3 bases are TGCAGCGTTGAAGATAGGGGGCGAGAAAAACTGTTTTTT. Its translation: CSVEDRGREKLFF. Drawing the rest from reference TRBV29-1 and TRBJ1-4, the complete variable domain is SAVISQKPSRDICQRGTSLTIQCQVDSQVTMMFWYRQQPGQSLTLIATANQGSEATYESGFVIDKFPISRPNLTFSTLTVSNMSPEDSSIYLCSVEDRGREKLFFGSGTQLSVL.

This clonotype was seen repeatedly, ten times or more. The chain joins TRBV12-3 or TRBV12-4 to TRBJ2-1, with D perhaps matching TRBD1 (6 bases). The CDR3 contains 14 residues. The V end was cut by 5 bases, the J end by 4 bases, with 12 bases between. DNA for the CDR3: TGTGCCAGCAGTCCCAGGGGCCCTTACAATGAGCAGTTCTTC. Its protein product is CASSPRGPYNEQFF.

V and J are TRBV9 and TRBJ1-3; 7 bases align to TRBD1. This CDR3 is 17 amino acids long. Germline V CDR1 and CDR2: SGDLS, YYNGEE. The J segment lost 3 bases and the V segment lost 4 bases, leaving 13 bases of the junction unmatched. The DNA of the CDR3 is TGTGCCAGCAGCTCAACGGGAGGTGGACAGGATGGAAACACCATATATTTT. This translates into CASSSTGGGQDGNTIYF.

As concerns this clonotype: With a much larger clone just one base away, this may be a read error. CDR3 in amino acids: CASSYSKLVAQETQYF. The CDR3 nucleotides read TGTGCCAGCAGTTACTCGAAACTAGTGGCACAAGAGACCCAGTACTTC. The rearrangement joins TRBV6-5 to TRBJ2-5; D possibly corresponds to TRBD2 (5 bases). Germline CDR1 reads MNHEY; CDR2 reads SVGAGI. The V end was cut by 0 bases, the J end by 2 bases, with 13 bases between. There are 16 residues in the CDR3.

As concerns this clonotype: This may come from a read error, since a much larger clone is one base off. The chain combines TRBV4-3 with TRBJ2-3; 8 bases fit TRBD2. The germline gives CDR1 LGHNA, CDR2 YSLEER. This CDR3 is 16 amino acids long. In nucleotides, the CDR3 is TGCGCCAGCAGCCAAGGGGCCAGCGGGGGATTTGATACGCGGTATTTT. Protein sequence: CASSQGASGGFDTRYF.

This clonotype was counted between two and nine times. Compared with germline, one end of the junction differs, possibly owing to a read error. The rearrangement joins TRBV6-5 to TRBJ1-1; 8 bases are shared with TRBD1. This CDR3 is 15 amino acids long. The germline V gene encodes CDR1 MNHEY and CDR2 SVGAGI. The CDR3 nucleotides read TGTGCCAGCAGTTACTCGAGCAGGGGGCGGACTGAAGTTTTCTTT. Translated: CASSYSSRGRTEVFF.

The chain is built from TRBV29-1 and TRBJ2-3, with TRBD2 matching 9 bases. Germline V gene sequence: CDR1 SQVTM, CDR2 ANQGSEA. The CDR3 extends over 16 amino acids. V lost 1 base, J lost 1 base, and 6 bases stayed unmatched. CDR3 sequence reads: CSVEVASGVRTDTQYF. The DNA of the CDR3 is TGCAGCGTTGAAGTAGCTAGCGGGGTACGCACAGATACGCAGTATTTT.

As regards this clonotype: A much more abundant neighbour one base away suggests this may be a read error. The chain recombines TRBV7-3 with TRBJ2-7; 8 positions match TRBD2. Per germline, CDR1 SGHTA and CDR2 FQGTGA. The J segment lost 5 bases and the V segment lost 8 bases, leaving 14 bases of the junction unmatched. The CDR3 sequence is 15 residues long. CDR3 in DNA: TGTGCCAGCGGCCTCGGGACTAGAAGTTCCCACGAGCAGTACTTC. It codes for CASGLGTRSSHEQYF.